This entry is about one T cell receptor (beta chain). The data belong to a study of blood T cells in healthy people across ages. Using a J-beta primer mix together with a sample-barcoded 5' primer, a second PCR was run for roughly 6 to 12 cycles. TCRdb analysed the 5' RACE reads with MiXCR anew, one entry per CDR3 protein. The sample lists some 1,800,000 distinct CDR3 sequences; approximately 40% were seen once. CDR3 length equals 17 residues. The germline CDR1 and CDR2 sequences are LGHNA and YNFKEQ. The junction had 10 bases not matched to a gene; V was cut back by 6 bases and J by 1 base. The gene calls are TRBV4-2 and TRBJ2-3, with 10 bases matching TRBD1. The specimen sequenced was blood. The clonotype originates from a human donor in good health. CDR3 sequence: CASRRLGGTGGTDTQYF. For the CDR3, the DNA is TGTGCCAGCAGAAGGTTAGGTGGGACAGGGGGCACAGATACGCAGTATTTT.